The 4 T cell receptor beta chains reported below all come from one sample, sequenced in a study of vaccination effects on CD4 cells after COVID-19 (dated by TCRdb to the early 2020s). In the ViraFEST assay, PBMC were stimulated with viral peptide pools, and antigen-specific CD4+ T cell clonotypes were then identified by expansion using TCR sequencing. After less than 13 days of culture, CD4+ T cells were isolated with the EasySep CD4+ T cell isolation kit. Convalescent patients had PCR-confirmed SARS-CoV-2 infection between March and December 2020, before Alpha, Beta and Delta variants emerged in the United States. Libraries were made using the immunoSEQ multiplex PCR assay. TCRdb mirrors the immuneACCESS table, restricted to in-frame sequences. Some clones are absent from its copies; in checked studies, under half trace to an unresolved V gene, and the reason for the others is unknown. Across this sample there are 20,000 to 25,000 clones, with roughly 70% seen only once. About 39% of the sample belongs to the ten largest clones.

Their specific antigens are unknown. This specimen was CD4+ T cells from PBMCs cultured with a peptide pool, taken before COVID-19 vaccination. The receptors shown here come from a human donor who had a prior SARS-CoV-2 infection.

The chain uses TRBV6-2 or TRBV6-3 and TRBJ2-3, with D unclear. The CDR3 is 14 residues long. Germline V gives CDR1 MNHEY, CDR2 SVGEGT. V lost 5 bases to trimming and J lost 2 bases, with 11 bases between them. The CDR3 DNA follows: TGTGCCAGCAGTCCCCACGGGCACACAGATACGCAGTATTTT. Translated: CASSPHGHTDTQYF.

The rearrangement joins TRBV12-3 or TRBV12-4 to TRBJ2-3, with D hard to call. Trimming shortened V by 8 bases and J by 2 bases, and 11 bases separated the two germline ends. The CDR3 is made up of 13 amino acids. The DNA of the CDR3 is TGTGCCAGCTATTGGAGAGACACAGATACGCAGTATTTT. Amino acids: CASYWRDTDTQYF.

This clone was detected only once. CDR3 protein: CASSPITGYGEQYF. For the CDR3, the DNA is TGTGCCAGCTCACCAATAACAGGGTACGGGGAGCAGTACTTC. J is TRBJ2-7 and V is TRBV18, with D maybe TRBD1 (6 bases). Germline CDR1 and CDR2: KGHSH and LQKENI. This CDR3 comprises 14 residues. The V end lost 2 bases, the J end lost 7 bases, and 15 bases lay between the germline ends.

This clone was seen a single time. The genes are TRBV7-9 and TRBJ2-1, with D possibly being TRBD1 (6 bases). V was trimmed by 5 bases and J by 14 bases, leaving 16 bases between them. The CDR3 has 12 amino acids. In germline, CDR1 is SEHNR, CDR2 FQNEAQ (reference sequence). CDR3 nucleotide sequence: TGTGCCAGCAGCCATCCCAGGGGAATAAAGTTCTTC. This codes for CASSHPRGIKFF.